What follows are 20 T cell receptor beta chains derived from one specimen sequenced in a study of regulatory T cells in long-lasting Graves disease. Indicated time point: newly diagnosed GD, antithyroid drugs for less than 3 months. PBMCs provided the RNA from which the TCR library was made. Through Arm-PCR of CDR3 regions and iRepertoire HTBI primers, TCR beta libraries were built. TCRdb ran MiXCR on the multiplex PCR reads and lists one entry per CDR3 protein. The sample consists of a few hundred thousand distinct CDR3 sequences, around 15% of them appearing once. This same sample was also taken into another study, of T cells in Graves' hyperthyroidism and ophthalmopathy.

The sequences come from peripheral blood mononuclear cells (PBMCs), collected at new diagnosis, from a patient treated with antithyroid drugs. Receptors originate from a woman under 30 with Graves disease.

A note on this clonotype: A clone one base away is much larger, so this may be a read error. This rearrangement joins TRBV6-2 or TRBV6-3 to TRBJ2-7; D gene uncertain. The CDR3 sequence is 14 residues long. Germline CDR1 and CDR2: MNHEY and SVGEGT. CDR3 region: CASSHTPKAYEQHF. DNA of the CDR3: TGTGCCAGCAGCCATACACCAAAGGCCTACGAGCAGCACTTC.

Concerning this clonotype: This may be a read error: a much more frequent sequence differs by one nucleotide. The genes are TRBV2 and TRBJ2-7; D perhaps matches TRBD1 (5 bases). CDR1 and CDR2 from the germline V gene are SNHLY and FYNNEI. The CDR3 is 14 residues long. With 6 bases removed from V and 7 bases from J, the gap between germline ends came to 19 bases. CDR3 sequence: CASSRDLEYNEQYF. DNA of the CDR3: TGTGCCAGCAGCAGGGATTTGGAGTACAATGAGCAGTACTTC.

This chain uses TRBV10-2 with TRBJ2-5; TRBD1 agrees at 11 bases. The CDR3 covers 14 residues. Per the germline V gene, CDR1 is WSHSY and CDR2 is SAAADI. J gave up 2 bases and V 10 bases, and 6 bases lay outside the gene matches. The CDR3 reads CATRTGGPQETQYF. For the CDR3, the DNA is TGCGCCACCCGGACAGGGGGCCCGCAAGAGACCCAGTACTTC.

This clonotype showed up just a few times. The chain couples TRBV30 to TRBJ2-1, with 9 bases lining up with TRBD2. With V trimmed by 3 bases and J by 2 bases, 5 bases remained unmatched. Germline V gene sequence: CDR1 GTSNPN, CDR2 SVGIG (reference sequence). This CDR3 comprises 15 residues. In nucleotides, the CDR3 is TGTGCCTGGAGGGGTAGCGGGAGTACCTACAATGAGCAGTTCTTC. This encodes CAWRGSGSTYNEQFF.

There are a few counts of this clonotype. CDR3 sequence reads: CASSESGASDEQFF. The CDR3 region has the DNA TGTGCCAGCAGTGAGTCAGGGGCGAGCGATGAGCAGTTCTTC. This chain links TRBV6-1 with TRBJ2-1, with TRBD1 as a possible D gene (6 bases). Germline V gene sequence: CDR1 MNHNS, CDR2 SASEGT. V was shortened by 3 bases and J by 8 bases, with 14 bases between the two germline ends. The CDR3 has 14 amino acids.

The chain links TRBV18 to TRBJ1-2; D may be TRBD1 (6 bases). Germline V gene sequence: CDR1 KGHSH, CDR2 LQKENI. Trimming pared 0 bases from V and 4 bases from J, leaving 12 bases between. This CDR3 has 15 amino acids. CDR3 DNA: TGTGCCAGCTCACCACCGGTCGACAGGTCCTATGGCTACACCTTC. This gives the protein CASSPPVDRSYGYTF.

Only a few counts were recorded for this clonotype. CDR3: CASSLGSAARTDTQYF. CDR3 nucleotide sequence: TGCGCCAGCAGCTTGGGGTCGGCTGCACGGACAGATACGCAGTATTTT. The chain uses TRBV5-1 and TRBJ2-3, with D uncertain. There are 16 residues in the CDR3. CDR1 and CDR2 (germline): SGHRS, YFSETQ. Between the trimmed V and J ends, which lost 0 bases and 3 bases, there was a span of 14 bases.

This clonotype was seen repeatedly, ten times or more. The chain joins TRBV7-3 to TRBJ2-3; D gene uncertain. The CDR3 is made up of 13 amino acids. Deletions cut 3 bases from V and 6 bases from J, with 10 bases between. The germline V gene encodes CDR1 SGHTA and CDR2 FQGTGA. Here the CDR3 reads CASSFTLSDTQYF. CDR3 in DNA: TGTGCCAGCAGCTTTACCCTGAGTGATACGCAGTATTTT.

The genes are TRBV5-1 and TRBJ1-4; 7 bases are shared with TRBD1. Unmatched junction bases numbered 14, after V lost 0 bases and J lost 6 bases. Germline CDR1 reads SGHRS; CDR2 reads YFSETQ. The CDR3 loop spans 18 amino acids. The CDR3 spells CASSLDAFDRAVDEKLFF. The CDR3 DNA reads as TGCGCCAGCAGCTTGGATGCCTTTGACAGGGCGGTTGATGAAAAACTGTTTTTT.

V is TRBV29-1 and J is TRBJ2-3; D remains unclear. The end of the DNA is better explained by TRBJ2-7, so the J call may be wrong. CDR3 size: 11 residues. The germline V gene encodes CDR1 SQVTM and CDR2 ANQGSEA. CDR3 nucleotide sequence: TGCAGCGTCGCCCCTTCCTACGAGCAGTACTTC. Residues: CSVAPSYEQYF.

This clonotype was recorded a few times. This rearrangement joins TRBV5-5 to TRBJ2-3, with TRBD2 as a possible D gene (5 bases). The CDR3 covers 14 residues. Germline V gene lookup returns CDR1 SGHKS and CDR2 YYEKEE (reference sequence). Between the trimmed V and J ends, which lost 0 bases and 4 bases, there was a span of 9 bases. The CDR3 loop reads CASSLVARADTQYF. The CDR3 nucleotides are TGTGCCAGCAGCTTGGTGGCGAGGGCAGATACGCAGTATTTT.

This clonotype has a handful of counts. The chain uses TRBV13 and TRBJ1-2, with a weak D call TRBD1 (6 bases). Germline values: CDR1 PRHDT, CDR2 FYEKMQ (reference sequence). V was cut by 5 bases and J by 4 bases, with 14 bases left in between. The CDR3 spans 14 residues. Written as DNA, the CDR3 is TGTGCCAGCAGCGCCTACAGGGACCTCTATGGCTACACCTTC. It yields the protein CASSAYRDLYGYTF.

This clonotype was counted between two and nine times. The chain uses TRBV2 and TRBJ1-5; D is ambiguous. V dropped 4 bases and J dropped 4 bases, with 8 bases sitting between them. This CDR3 is built from 13 residues. CDR1 is SNHLY and CDR2 is FYNNEI in the germline V gene. The CDR3 reads CASSGEGNQPQHF. The CDR3 DNA reads as TGTGCCAGCAGTGGTGAGGGAAATCAGCCCCAGCATTTT.

This clonotype came up a few times. The gene calls are TRBV7-3 and TRBJ2-1, with D uncertain. In germline, CDR1 is SGHTA, CDR2 FQGTGA. The CDR3 spans 14 residues. V lost 2 bases and J lost 8, with 13 bases in between. CDR3 residues: CASSLGSSWDEQFF. CDR3 coding DNA: TGTGCCAGCAGCTTAGGGTCTAGTTGGGATGAGCAGTTCTTC.

This clonotype came up many times. The chain recombines TRBV30 with TRBJ1-5; 9 bases agree with TRBD1. V was pared by 2 bases and J by 6 bases, with 2 bases of the junction left unmatched. CDR1 GTSNPN and CDR2 SVGIG come from the germline V gene (reference sequence). This CDR3 has 13 amino acids. CDR3 sequence: CAWSTGGSQPQHF. The CDR3 DNA reads TGTGCCTGGAGTACAGGGGGCAGTCAGCCCCAGCATTTT.

Ten or more counts support this clonotype. The rearrangement uses TRBV28 and TRBJ1-1; D unclear. Germline V gene data show CDR1 as MDHEN and CDR2 as SYDVKM. V was cut by 4 bases and J by 2 bases, with 14 bases left in between. This CDR3 is built from 15 residues. Written as DNA, the CDR3 is TGTGCCAGCAGTTCTCTAGACGGAAGAAACACTGAAGCTTTCTTT. This gives the protein CASSSLDGRNTEAFF.

This clonotype was counted many times. Here the CDR3 reads CSAPGRGAHGYTF. The DNA of the CDR3 is TGCAGTGCACCGGGGCGGGGGGCGCATGGCTACACCTTC. This chain links TRBV20-1 with TRBJ1-2; possible D gene TRBD1, 6 bases. V shed 6 bases and J shed 6 bases, with 17 bases lying between them. Germline loops: CDR1 DFQATT, CDR2 SNEGSKA (reference sequence). This CDR3 has 13 amino acids.

The chain carries TRBV20-1 and TRBJ1-6; D not certain. The V gene's germline CDR1 is DFQATT and CDR2 SNEGSKA (reference sequence). The V end was cut by 0 bases, the J end by 10 bases, with 7 bases between. This CDR3 has 12 residues. CDR3 sequence reads: CSARDGGSPLHF. Written as DNA, the CDR3 is TGCAGTGCTAGAGATGGAGGCTCACCCCTCCACTTT.

This clonotype occurred many times. The chain has TRBV12-3 or TRBV12-4 and TRBJ1-2; D perhaps matches TRBD1 (5 bases). V was shortened by 7 bases and J by 5 bases, with 11 bases between the two germline ends. The CDR3 extends over 12 amino acids. CDR3 loop: CASTTGRYGYTF. The CDR3 region has the DNA TGTGCCAGCACTACGGGGCGATATGGCTACACCTTC.

The V call is TRBV29-1, the J call TRBJ2-1; TRBD2 matches at 10 bases. Germline assignment: CDR1 SQVTM and CDR2 ANQGSEA. The CDR3 extends over 14 amino acids. The trim removed 4 bases at V and 2 bases at J, leaving 2 bases unmatched. CDR3 loop: CSVVGLAAYNEQFF. The CDR3 coding sequence is TGCAGCGTTGTTGGACTAGCGGCCTACAATGAGCAGTTCTTC.